Listed below are T cell receptor beta chains from one sample, sequenced in a study of blood T cells in healthy people across ages. Via MiXCR, TCRdb re-called the 5' RACE reads, giving one row per CDR3 protein. The sample consists of hundreds of thousands of distinct CDR3 sequences, roughly 21% of them appearing once. Specimen: blood. These receptors came from a man between 65 and 85 years old in good health. CDR3s include the opening cysteine and the closing phenylalanine or tryptophan. Fields, in order: V gene, clone size, D gene, J gene, CDR3 DNA, CDR3 protein. D genes are given only for firm matches. Clone size is stated in some rows and not others, as once, few, many or a class when expanded.

TRBV12-5	NA	TRBD2	TRBJ2-3	TGTGCTAGTGGTTTGCTCGTGACTAGCGGGAGCACAGATACGCAGTATTTT	CASGLLVTSGSTDTQYF
TRBV3-1	few	NA	TRBJ2-6	TGTGCCAGCAGCTCCCGGAGGAACTCTGGGGCCAACGTCCTGACTTTC	CASSSRRNSGANVLTF
TRBV18	NA	NA	TRBJ2-2	TGTGCCAGCTCACCAGGGCGGGAAAGAACCGGGGAGCTGTTTTTT	CASSPGRERTGELFF
TRBV20-1	once	TRBD2	TRBJ2-3	TGCAGTGCTGGGGATAGCGGGAGCAGACCAGATACGCAGTATTTT	CSAGDSGSRPDTQYF
TRBV27	few	NA	TRBJ1-2	TGTGCCAGCGGCCACAGGGTTAACTATGGCTACACCTTC	CASGHRVNYGYTF
TRBV7-9	NA	NA	TRBJ2-7	TGTGCCAGCAGCTTAGGAGGGGCGGGGCAGTACTTC	CASSLGGAGQYF
TRBV7-8	NA	NA	TRBJ2-6	TGTGCCAGCAGCCTCTGGGGGTTGGCGCAGGGGGCCAACGTCCTGACTTTC	CASSLWGLAQGANVLTF
TRBV28	few	NA	TRBJ2-4	TGTGCCAGCAGGGACCAACGGGTGAACATTCAGTACTTC	CASRDQRVNIQYF
TRBV3-1	few	TRBD2	TRBJ2-3	TGTGCCAGCAGCCCTCGGACTAGCCATACGCAGTATTTT	CASSPRTSHTQYF
TRBV7-9	few	TRBD1	TRBJ2-7	TGTGCCAGCAGCTTAGTTCGGGACAGGGGATACGAGCAGTACTTC	CASSLVRDRGYEQYF
TRBV7-3	many	NA	TRBJ1-1	TGTGCCAGCAGCCTGACACTGAACACTGAAGCTTTCTTT	CASSLTLNTEAFF
TRBV3-1	NA	TRBD2	TRBJ2-7	TGTGCCAGCAGCTCCCAGGGACTAGCGGGAGGGGGCGAGCAGTACTTC	CASSSQGLAGGGEQYF
TRBV4-3	NA	TRBD2	TRBJ2-7	TGCGCCAGCAGCCAAGGAGTGGGTAGCGGGATGAACGAGCAGTACTTC	CASSQGVGSGMNEQYF
TRBV12-3/TRBV12-4	few	TRBD1	TRBJ1-2	TGTGCCAGCAGTTTAACGCAGGGGGCCTTGGTCTATGTCTACACCTTC	CASSLTQGALVYVYTF
TRBV10-3	few	NA	TRBJ1-4	TGTGCCATCAGTGAAGTGGGTGAAAAACTGTTTTTT	CAISEVGEKLFF
TRBV10-3	NA	NA	TRBJ2-1	TGTGCCATCAGTGAGTCTCTGTTAGGAAACACCTACAATGAGCAGTTCTTC	CAISESLLGNTYNEQFF
TRBV5-4	once	TRBD2	TRBJ2-1	TGTGCCAGCAGCTCTGGACTAGCGGGATCACAAAGGAATGAGCAGTTCTTC	CASSSGLAGSQRNEQFF
TRBV28	NA	NA	TRBJ1-5	TGTGCCAGCACCTGGGGCAGTGGGTCGTATAGCAATCAGCCCCAGCATTTT	CASTWGSGSYSNQPQHF
TRBV15	NA	NA	TRBJ2-1	TGTGCCACCAGCAGCGGACTACTAGAGCAGTTCTTC	CATSSGLLEQFF
TRBV12-3/TRBV12-4	few	TRBD1	TRBJ1-4	TGTGCCAGCAGCCGACAGGGGGGAGAAGAAAAACTGTTTTTT	CASSRQGGEEKLFF
TRBV7-2	many	NA	TRBJ2-1	TGTGCCAGCAGCTCGAGCTCCTACAATGAGCAGTTCTTC	CASSSSSYNEQFF
TRBV5-1	NA	NA	TRBJ1-1	TGCGCCAGCAAGTTGGGGGCTTCTAGCACTGAAGCTTTCTTT	CASKLGASSTEAFF
TRBV7-9	NA	NA	TRBJ1-2	TGTGCCAGCAGCTTAGTAGAGGCAGGGTTCTATGGCTACACCTTC	CASSLVEAGFYGYTF
TRBV10-3	few	TRBD2	TRBJ2-1	TGTGCCATCAGTGAGCACGCGGGAGCGGGGGATGAGCAGTTCTTC	CAISEHAGAGDEQFF
TRBV18	many	TRBD2	TRBJ2-1	TGTGCCAGCTCCCCGGGACTAGGAGTCAATGAGCAGTTCTTC	CASSPGLGVNEQFF
TRBV3-1	few	TRBD2	TRBJ2-1	TGTGCCAGCAGCCAAGGCCGGACTAGCGGGAGGGGGAATGAGCAGTTCTTC	CASSQGRTSGRGNEQFF
TRBV4-2	few	TRBD1	TRBJ2-1	TGTGCCAGCAGCCAAGAGGCGGGACAGGGGAGCAATGAGCAGTTCTTC	CASSQEAGQGSNEQFF
TRBV20-1	NA	NA	TRBJ2-2	TGCAGTGCTAGAGGGGGCTGGTGGACCGGGGAGCTGTTTTTT	CSARGGWWTGELFF
TRBV7-6	NA	TRBD2	TRBJ2-2	TGTGCCAGCAGCCAAAACGAGCTAGCGGGAGACACCGGGGAGCTGTTTTTT	CASSQNELAGDTGELFF
TRBV11-2	NA	NA	TRBJ2-5	TGTGCCAGCAGGATGGGGGGTAGGACCCAGTACTTC	CASRMGGRTQYF
TRBV20-1	NA	NA	TRBJ2-7	TGCAGTGCTAGGACACCTTACTCCTACGAGCAGTACTTC	CSARTPYSYEQYF
TRBV28	NA	NA	TRBJ2-5	TGTGCCAGCAGTCTCCCCCGAAAGACCCAGTACTTC	CASSLPRKTQYF
TRBV10-3	NA	TRBD1	TRBJ2-1	TGTGCCATCAGGGACATGGGACAGGGCATTGGCAATGAGCAGTTCTTC	CAIRDMGQGIGNEQFF
TRBV25-1	few	TRBD1	TRBJ2-1	TGTGCCAGCAGTGAATTGGGACAGCCATACAATGAGCAGTTCTTC	CASSELGQPYNEQFF
TRBV29-1	many	TRBD2	TRBJ2-1	TGCAGCGTAGCCCCCTCTAGCGGGGGGTACAATGAGCAGTTCTTC	CSVAPSSGGYNEQFF
TRBV7-9	NA	NA	TRBJ1-1	TGTGCCAGCAGATTAGACGGAATGAACACTGAAGCTTTCTTT	CASRLDGMNTEAFF
TRBV7-9	NA	NA	TRBJ1-1	TGTGCCAGCACCCTAGAAGAGGGACGGTTGAACACTGAAGCTTTCTTT	CASTLEEGRLNTEAFF
TRBV9	few	NA	TRBJ1-1	TGTGCCAGCAGCGTAGGCCCCGACACTGAAGCTTTCTTT	CASSVGPDTEAFF
TRBV3-1	few	TRBD1	TRBJ1-2	TGTGCCAGCAGCCAAGGGGAGGACAGGGGAGGTGGCTACACCTTC	CASSQGEDRGGGYTF
TRBV6-2/TRBV6-3	NA	TRBD2	TRBJ2-5	TGTGCCAGCAGCCTACGGAGCGGGAGCCAAGAGACCCAGTACTTC	CASSLRSGSQETQYF